Listed below are T cell receptor beta chains from one sample, sequenced in a study of blood T cell repertoires in COVID-19. Sequencing used immunoSEQ multiplex PCR; TCRdb keeps in-frame clones, though not all of them. The table shows about 230,000 clones, with approximately 90% occurring only once. Sequencing was carried out using peripheral blood. Receptors originate from a woman aged 18-30 years who had recovered from COVID-19. Both conserved end residues are part of each CDR3. The order of the fields is D gene, V gene, CDR3 length, clone size, J gene, CDR3 protein, CDR3 DNA. A D gene is named only where the DNA matches it firmly. Where a row states a size, it is once, few, many or the class of an expanded clone; other rows omit it.

d_call: -
v_call: TRBV5-1
cdr3_length: 13
clone_size: -
j_call: TRBJ1-1
cdr3_aa: CASSLNRDTEAFF
cdr3_nt: TGCGCCAGCAGCTTGAACAGGGACACTGAAGCTTTCTTT

d_call: TRBD1
v_call: TRBV19
cdr3_length: 13
clone_size: -
j_call: TRBJ1-2
cdr3_aa: CASKGTDNYGYTF
cdr3_nt: TGTGCCAGTAAGGGGACAGATAATTATGGCTACACCTTC

d_call: -
v_call: TRBV10-2
cdr3_length: 14
clone_size: -
j_call: TRBJ2-7
cdr3_aa: CASSEWLAPYEQYF
cdr3_nt: TGCGCCAGCAGTGAGTGGCTAGCGCCCTACGAGCAGTACTTC

d_call: TRBD1
v_call: TRBV6-2/TRBV6-3
cdr3_length: 14
clone_size: few
j_call: TRBJ2-3
cdr3_aa: CASSYSGTGLAQYF
cdr3_nt: TGTGCCAGCAGTTACTCCGGGACAGGCCTAGCGCAGTATTTT

d_call: -
v_call: TRBV25-1
cdr3_length: 16
clone_size: -
j_call: TRBJ1-5
cdr3_aa: CASSESVGGSNQPQHF
cdr3_nt: TGTGCCAGCAGTGAATCGGTAGGGGGAAGCAATCAGCCCCAGCATTTT

d_call: TRBD2
v_call: TRBV7-3
cdr3_length: 15
clone_size: -
j_call: TRBJ2-3
cdr3_aa: CASSPGGSGRYTQYF
cdr3_nt: TGTGCCAGCAGCCCCGGGGGTAGCGGGAGATATACGCAGTATTTT

d_call: -
v_call: TRBV5-4
cdr3_length: 14
clone_size: -
j_call: TRBJ2-7
cdr3_aa: CASSPDSGAYEQYF
cdr3_nt: TGTGCCAGCAGTCCGGACAGTGGTGCCTACGAGCAGTACTTC

d_call: TRBD1
v_call: TRBV18
cdr3_length: 15
clone_size: -
j_call: TRBJ1-4
cdr3_aa: CASSPADRGGEKLFF
cdr3_nt: TGTGCCAGCTCACCTGCGGACAGGGGAGGGGAAAAACTGTTTTTT

d_call: TRBD1
v_call: TRBV3-1/TRBV3-2
cdr3_length: 15
clone_size: -
j_call: TRBJ2-7
cdr3_aa: CASSPLTGGSYEQYF
cdr3_nt: TGTGCCAGCAGCCCCCTGACAGGGGGCTCCTACGAGCAGTACTTC

d_call: -
v_call: TRBV11-3
cdr3_length: 14
clone_size: -
j_call: TRBJ1-1
cdr3_aa: CASSARGENTEAFF
cdr3_nt: TGTGCCAGCAGCGCCCGGGGGGAGAACACTGAAGCTTTCTTT

d_call: -
v_call: TRBV21-1
cdr3_length: 21
clone_size: -
j_call: TRBJ2-2
cdr3_aa: CASSKAGTSGRGIEVTGELFF
cdr3_nt: TGTGCCAGCAGCAAGGCCGGGACTAGCGGGAGGGGTATTGAGGTGACCGGGGAGCTGTTTTTT

d_call: -
v_call: TRBV11-2
cdr3_length: 16
clone_size: -
j_call: TRBJ1-1
cdr3_aa: CASSHGLVVVNTEAFF
cdr3_nt: TGTGCCAGCAGCCACGGACTTGTCGTCGTGAACACTGAAGCTTTCTTT

d_call: -
v_call: TRBV4-2
cdr3_length: 15
clone_size: -
j_call: TRBJ2-2
cdr3_aa: CASSPGTLDTGELFF
cdr3_nt: TGTGCCAGCAGCCCCGGGACTCTGGACACCGGGGAGCTGTTTTTT

d_call: -
v_call: TRBV6-2/TRBV6-3
cdr3_length: 15
clone_size: -
j_call: TRBJ2-2
cdr3_aa: CASTPSGRVTGELFF
cdr3_nt: TGTGCCAGCACCCCCTCTGGCAGGGTTACCGGGGAGCTGTTTTTT

d_call: -
v_call: TRBV4-2
cdr3_length: 12
clone_size: -
j_call: TRBJ2-7
cdr3_aa: CASSQVGGEQYF
cdr3_nt: TGTGCCAGCAGCCAAGTCGGGGGCGAGCAGTACTTC

d_call: TRBD2
v_call: TRBV6-4
cdr3_length: 18
clone_size: -
j_call: TRBJ2-1
cdr3_aa: CASPAQREAVISYNEQFF
cdr3_nt: TGTGCCAGTCCTGCTCAGCGGGAGGCTGTTATATCCTACAATGAGCAGTTCTTC

d_call: -
v_call: TRBV7-9
cdr3_length: 14
clone_size: -
j_call: TRBJ1-4
cdr3_aa: CASTVGAANEKLFF
cdr3_nt: TGTGCCAGCACCGTAGGGGCAGCTAATGAAAAACTGTTTTTT

d_call: TRBD1
v_call: TRBV6-6
cdr3_length: 13
clone_size: -
j_call: TRBJ2-7
cdr3_aa: CATQGQISYEQYF
cdr3_nt: TGTGCCACCCAGGGACAGATTTCCTACGAGCAGTACTTC

d_call: -
v_call: TRBV18
cdr3_length: 18
clone_size: -
j_call: TRBJ1-6
cdr3_aa: CASSQAGSASSYNSPLHF
cdr3_nt: TGTGCCAGCTCACAGGCCGGGTCCGCAAGCTCCTATAATTCACCCCTCCACTTT

d_call: -
v_call: TRBV2
cdr3_length: 14
clone_size: -
j_call: TRBJ1-1
cdr3_aa: CASSEAGAGPGAFF
cdr3_nt: TGTGCCAGCAGTGAAGCAGGGGCCGGGCCTGGGGCTTTCTTT

d_call: -
v_call: TRBV7-2
cdr3_length: 15
clone_size: -
j_call: TRBJ2-5
cdr3_aa: CASSLYGGRQETQYF
cdr3_nt: TGTGCCAGCAGCTTATATGGCGGTAGGCAAGAGACCCAGTACTTC

d_call: -
v_call: TRBV6-5
cdr3_length: 13
clone_size: -
j_call: TRBJ1-2
cdr3_aa: CASSPTGEYGYTF
cdr3_nt: TGTGCCAGCAGCCCAACGGGGGAATATGGCTACACCTTC

d_call: TRBD1
v_call: TRBV12-3/TRBV12-4
cdr3_length: 13
clone_size: -
j_call: TRBJ2-1
cdr3_aa: CASRGQGYNEQFF
cdr3_nt: TGTGCCAGCAGGGGACAGGGCTACAATGAGCAGTTCTTC

d_call: TRBD1
v_call: TRBV9
cdr3_length: 13
clone_size: -
j_call: TRBJ1-2
cdr3_aa: CASSAGTVYGYTF
cdr3_nt: TGTGCCAGCAGCGCCGGGACAGTCTATGGCTACACCTTC

d_call: -
v_call: TRBV19
cdr3_length: 13
clone_size: -
j_call: TRBJ1-1
cdr3_aa: CASREEGNTEAFF
cdr3_nt: TGTGCCAGTAGGGAGGAAGGGAACACTGAAGCTTTCTTT

d_call: TRBD2
v_call: TRBV5-1
cdr3_length: 16
clone_size: -
j_call: TRBJ2-5
cdr3_aa: CASSLVPSGSGETQYF
cdr3_nt: TGCGCCAGCAGCTTGGTGCCTAGCGGGAGTGGAGAGACCCAGTACTTC

d_call: -
v_call: TRBV6-4
cdr3_length: 13
clone_size: -
j_call: TRBJ1-1
cdr3_aa: CASSDGLFTEAFF
cdr3_nt: TGTGCCAGCAGTGACGGACTGTTCACTGAAGCTTTCTTT

d_call: -
v_call: TRBV23-1
cdr3_length: 14
clone_size: -
j_call: TRBJ1-2
cdr3_aa: CASSQLGSNYGYTF
cdr3_nt: TGCGCCAGCAGCCAACTCGGGTCAAACTATGGCTACACCTTC

d_call: -
v_call: TRBV7-9
cdr3_length: 14
clone_size: -
j_call: TRBJ2-5
cdr3_aa: CASSLIWAQETQYF
cdr3_nt: TGTGCCAGCAGCTTAATATGGGCTCAAGAGACCCAGTACTTC

d_call: -
v_call: TRBV6-5
cdr3_length: 11
clone_size: -
j_call: TRBJ1-1
cdr3_aa: CASSPPPGAFF
cdr3_nt: TGTGCCAGCAGTCCACCCCCCGGGGCTTTCTTT

d_call: TRBD1
v_call: TRBV7-9
cdr3_length: 15
clone_size: -
j_call: TRBJ1-5
cdr3_aa: CASSQDRGFPTAQHF
cdr3_nt: TGTGCCAGCAGCCAGGACAGGGGCTTCCCAACGGCCCAGCATTTT

d_call: TRBD2
v_call: TRBV7-9
cdr3_length: 17
clone_size: -
j_call: TRBJ2-7
cdr3_aa: CASSYPEASGRRYEQYF
cdr3_nt: TGTGCCAGCAGCTATCCGGAAGCTAGCGGGAGAAGGTACGAGCAGTACTTC